This T cell receptor beta chain was sequenced in a study of blood T cell repertoires in COVID-19 (dated by TCRdb to about 2020). With regard to the full study: Samples from collaborators originated in the United States, Italy and Spain and spanned both the acute and convalescent phases of COVID-19. The material from the prospective study consisted of cDNA or gDNA derived from T cells, B-cell-depleted T cells, or PBMCs. Deeply sampled blood TCRbeta repertoires from subjects exposed to, actively infected with, or recovered from COVID-19 were included in the dataset. A freely available public database, intended as a resource for researchers studying the immune response to SARS-CoV-2, is where the repertoires were released. The samples were drawn from the first 160 participants of the ongoing ImmuneRACE study and from some 1,300 subjects provided by 6 global collaborators. A de-identified subject ID, COVID-19 status, age in years and sex were almost always included in the sample metadata. Where available, HLA class I and class II types were taken from metadata supplied by the sample provider and were not determined by assay-based typing. General study outcomes and caveats: The amount of clinical and demographic metadata varied by source and participant and was provided uncurated.

TCRbeta CDR3 regions were amplified from genomic DNA using the immunoSEQ Assay, a bias-controlled multiplex PCR. As for how the authors treated the data: Nucleated cell counts per sample were estimated from amplification of reference gene primers within the assay. To quantify the absolute abundance of each unique TCRbeta CDR3 rearrangement, sequence reads were collapsed and filtered. For each sample, productive Simpson clonality was calculated as the square root of Simpson's diversity index over productive rearrangements. Sourced from immuneACCESS, this table was stored by TCRdb with only in-frame sequences that have V and J called. A share of the clones is absent; for the studies checked, an unresolved V gene accounts for under half, and the remainder has no known explanation. From that table come the V and J calls and clone size; the DNA was used to work out D and trimming. A total of roughly 130,000 clones appear in this sample, about 83% of them only once. Roughly 4% of the sample is taken by the ten largest.

Trimming costs V 4 bases and J 2 bases, and their ends lie 10 bases apart. From its cysteine to its phenylalanine, the CDR3 spans 13 amino acids. The sequence is cut down to CDR3 DNA, 39 bases in frame from base 1. The germline V gene (reference sequence) yields SGHNT for CDR1 and YYREEE for CDR2. Participants in the prospective study were enrolled through a virtual design, were aged 18 to 89 years, and lived in 24 United States geographic areas. In the prospective study, cohorts were assigned on the basis of participant-reported clinical history obtained from a screening survey and a study questionnaire. Recovered participants in ImmuneRACE Cohort 3 were defined by two consecutive negative NP/OP PCR tests, clearance by a healthcare professional, or resolution of symptoms. Mobile phlebotomists in the prospective study collected whole blood, serum and a nasopharyngeal or oropharyngeal swab from every participant. Additional blood draws and questionnaires over an approximately 2-month period could optionally be provided by prospective study participants. Before DNA extraction, prospective study blood samples were shipped either frozen or at room temperature.

Worth noting for this clone: No cognate antigen has been identified for it. There are no base qualities to consult, and no much larger clone falls within one base.

Input material: PBMCs or T cells enriched from blood (not recorded which). The receptor was isolated from a woman aged 30 to 39 who had recovered from COVID-19. This sequence uses TRBV5-4 and TRBJ2-7, with a weak D call of TRBD2 (5 bases match). Read as DNA, the sequence is TGTGCCAGCAGCACCGTGGGAGCCTACGAGCAGTACTTC. This translates into CASSTVGAYEQYF. When the CDR3 is completed using the reference TRBV5-4 and TRBJ2-7 genes on either side, the full variable domain is ETGVTQSPTHLIKTRGQQVTLRCSSQSGHNTVSWYQQALGQGPQFIFQYYREEENGRGNFPPRFSGLQFPNYSSELNVNALELDDSALYLCASSTVGAYEQYFGPGTRLTVT.